One sample yielded the 18 T cell receptor beta chains listed below, sequenced in a study of T cells after yellow fever vaccination (dated by TCRdb to between 2019 and 2020). Receptors were amplified or captured by 5' RACE. Sequencing took place on an Illumina NovaSeq 6000. TCRdb cleaned the public reads at Q25 with fastp, built clones with MiXCR and kept in-frame beta chains. A single entry per CDR3 protein holds the most common genes and DNA from its merged rows. Across this sample there are 300,000 to 350,000 distinct CDR3 sequences, with roughly 4.3% seen only once. 20% to 25% of the sample lies in the top ten. What this sample's treatment or condition label stands for: live attenuated yellow fever vaccine strain. Sequencing used PBMCs, obtained 5 days after the yellow fever booster vaccination. All receptors derive from a man younger than 30 who received the YFV17D yellow fever vaccine.

This clonotype was seen repeatedly, ten times or more. The rearrangement links TRBV7-2 to TRBJ1-1; D gene ambiguous. The CDR3 is made up of 14 amino acids. CDR1 is SGHTA and CDR2 is FQGNSA in the germline V gene. Trimming took off 7 bases at V and 2 bases at J, with 14 bases between the two ends. The CDR3 here is CASIFSPSNTEAFF. CDR3 in DNA: TGTGCCAGCATCTTTTCCCCATCAAACACTGAAGCTTTCTTT. Variable domain in full (rest from reference TRBV7-2 and TRBJ1-1): GAGVSQSPSNKVTEKGKDVELRCDPISGHTALYWYRQSLGQGLEFLIYFQGNSAPDKSGLPSDRFSAERTGGSVSTLTIQRTQQEDSAVYLCASIFSPSNTEAFFGQGTRLTVV.

The chain has TRBV5-4 and TRBJ1-3; 7 nucleotides match TRBD1. The CDR3 length is 16 residues. The J segment lost 0 bases and the V segment lost 4 bases, leaving 7 bases of the junction unmatched. Germline V lookup: CDR1 SGHNT, CDR2 YYREEE (reference sequence). The CDR3 bases are TGTGCCAGCAGCCGGATTGGGACAGACTCTGGAAACACCATATATTTT. This codes for CASSRIGTDSGNTIYF.

This clonotype was counted only a few times. V and J are TRBV19 and TRBJ1-1, with 8 bases matching TRBD1. Germline values: CDR1 LNHDA, CDR2 SQIVND (reference sequence). The CDR3 totals 17 residues. The J segment lost 3 bases and the V segment lost 3 bases, leaving 12 bases of the junction unmatched. CDR3 nucleotides: TGTGCCAGTAGTATTAGACAGGGGCCGCCGCTTGACACTGAAGCTTTCTTT. This sequence encodes CASSIRQGPPLDTEAFF.

The sample holds a few counts of this clonotype. The V gene is TRBV6-2 or TRBV6-3, the J gene TRBJ2-2; 10 bases are shared with TRBD2. CDR1 and CDR2 from the germline V gene are MNHEY and SVGEGT. There are 16 residues in the CDR3. The ends lost 6 bases at V and 4 bases at J; junction bases unmatched: 8. Written as DNA, the CDR3 is TGTGCCAGCAGCTCCGGGACTAGCGCCCCCACCGGGGAGCTGTTTTTT. It translates to CASSSGTSAPTGELFF.

V and J are TRBV7-2 and TRBJ2-1; 10 bases align to TRBD2. This CDR3 spans 15 amino acids. V was pared by 1 base and J by 7 bases, with 4 bases of the junction left unmatched. Germline assignment: CDR1 SGHTA and CDR2 FQGNSA. CDR3 nucleotides: TGTGCCAGCAGCTTAGGGGCTAGCGGGGGTAATGAGCAGTTCTTC. The encoded protein is CASSLGASGGNEQFF.

V usage is TRBV7-9 and J usage is TRBJ1-2; perhaps TRBD1 as D (6 bases). CDR1 and CDR2 (germline): SEHNR, FQNEAQ (reference sequence). Trimming removed 1 base from V and 4 bases from J, with 13 bases in between. The CDR3 is made up of 15 amino acids. The CDR3 nucleotides read TGTGCCAGCAGCTTAGGACCGGGACAACTCTATGGCTACACCTTC. This codes for CASSLGPGQLYGYTF.

J is TRBJ2-1 and V is TRBV5-6; 10 positions agree with TRBD1. This CDR3 comprises 15 residues. Per germline, CDR1 SGHDT and CDR2 YYEEEE. V lost 4 bases and J lost 3; bases outside the gene matches: 4. DNA for the CDR3: TGTGCCAGCAGCCCGGGACAGGGGTTCTACAATGAGCAGTTCTTC. Its translation: CASSPGQGFYNEQFF. Full variable domain (remainder filled in from reference TRBV5-6 and TRBJ2-1): DAGVTQSPTHLIKTRGQQVTLRCSPKSGHDTVSWYQQALGQGPQFIFQYYEEEERQRGNFPDRFSGHQFPNYSSELNVNALLLGDSALYLCASSPGQGFYNEQFFGPGTRLTVL.

This clonotype was detected ten times or more. The chain uses TRBV4-1 and TRBJ2-1; D is undetermined. CDR1 is MGHRA, CDR2 YSYEKL, per germline. The CDR3 loop spans 15 amino acids. Trimming shortened V by 5 bases and J by 6 bases, and 17 bases separated the two germline ends. The CDR3 loop reads CASSVTGLQANEQFF. CDR3 DNA: TGCGCCAGCAGCGTGACGGGCCTTCAAGCCAATGAGCAGTTCTTC.

The CDR3 protein is CASSVDGQPQHF. DNA for the CDR3: TGTGCCAGCAGTGTTGATGGGCAGCCCCAGCATTTT. The rearrangement joins TRBV2 to TRBJ1-5; D gene ambiguous. The CDR3 has 12 residues. The V end was cut by 4 bases, the J end by 7 bases, with 8 bases between. CDR1 is SNHLY and CDR2 is FYNNEI in the germline V gene.

The CDR3 protein is CASSQVGTNTGELFF. The CDR3 DNA reads as TGTGCCAGCAGCCAAGTAGGGACCAACACCGGGGAGCTGTTTTTT. The J gene is TRBJ2-2, the V gene TRBV3-1; TRBD1 or TRBD2 may be the D gene (5 bases each). V dropped 1 base and J dropped 2 bases, with 8 bases sitting between them. Germline V gene lookup returns CDR1 LGHDT and CDR2 YNNKEL (reference sequence). There are 15 residues in the CDR3.

The rearrangement joins TRBV6-1 to TRBJ2-7; D might be TRBD1 (5 bases). The ends were cut back, 1 base at V and 3 bases at J, with 10 bases in the middle. The CDR3 consists of 14 residues. The germline gives CDR1 MNHNS, CDR2 SASEGT. The CDR3: CASSEGQIYYEQYF. CDR3 in DNA: TGTGCCAGCAGTGAAGGACAGATCTACTACGAGCAGTACTTC.

This clonotype was recorded a few times. The chain has TRBV21-1 and TRBJ1-2. TRBV21-1 corresponds to a pseudogene. The CDR3 loop spans 14 amino acids. CDR3 nucleotide sequence: TGTGCCAGCAGCAAAGTATGTGGGTCCTATGGCTACACCTTC. Amino acids: CASSKVCGSYGYTF.

The chain recombines TRBV5-4 with TRBJ2-5; TRBD1 or TRBD2 may be the D gene (5 bases each). The CDR3 runs to 15 residues. The germline V gene has CDR1 SGHNT and CDR2 YYREEE (reference sequence). The V gene lost 4 bases and the J gene lost 2 bases, with 15 bases spanning the gap. Here the CDR3 DNA reads TGTGCCAGCAGCAACCCGACGGGGCGGCAAGAGACCCAGTACTTC. Amino acid sequence: CASSNPTGRQETQYF. Full variable domain (outside the CDR3, taken from reference TRBV5-4 and TRBJ2-5): ETGVTQSPTHLIKTRGQQVTLRCSSQSGHNTVSWYQQALGQGPQFIFQYYREEENGRGNFPPRFSGLQFPNYSSELNVNALELDDSALYLCASSNPTGRQETQYFGPGTRLLVL.

The sample holds many counts of this clonotype. This chain uses TRBV28 with TRBJ1-5, with D perhaps TRBD1 (6 bases). Trimming took off 4 bases at V and 6 bases at J, with 13 bases between the two ends. This CDR3 comprises 14 residues. The germline gives CDR1 MDHEN, CDR2 SYDVKM. In DNA, the CDR3 is TGTGCCAGCAGTTCCCCGGGGGCGGGTCAGCCCCAGCATTTT. Its protein product is CASSSPGAGQPQHF.

This clonotype has just a few counts. This chain connects TRBV20-1 to TRBJ2-5; the D gene is possibly TRBD1 (5 bases). V was trimmed by 6 bases and J by 5 bases, leaving 19 bases between them. The CDR3 is 14 residues long. Germline CDR1 and CDR2: DFQATT and SNEGSKA (reference sequence). CDR3 sequence: CSAVPTDPWETQYF. Written as DNA, the CDR3 is TGCAGTGCGGTACCGACAGACCCCTGGGAGACCCAGTACTTC.

This chain connects TRBV10-2 to TRBJ2-3; D call uncertain. This CDR3 is built from 10 residues. Trimming took off 10 bases at V and 4 bases at J, with 6 bases between the two ends. Germline CDR1 and CDR2: WSHSY and SAAADI. The CDR3 is CANSSDTQYF. The CDR3 DNA sequence: TGCGCCAACAGCTCAGATACGCAGTATTTT.

This chain joins TRBV18 and TRBJ1-2, with TRBD1 identical over 7 bases. The V gene's germline CDR1 is KGHSH and CDR2 LQKENI. With 1 base clipped from V and 5 bases from J, the junction kept 7 bases outside the gene matches. The CDR3 extends over 15 amino acids. CDR3 in amino acids: CASSPQGAVNYGYTF. The CDR3 DNA follows: TGTGCCAGCTCACCACAGGGGGCCGTTAATTATGGCTACACCTTC.

The V gene is TRBV4-2, the J gene TRBJ1-1; D is possibly TRBD1 (5 bases). The CDR3 totals 17 residues. Trimming cost V 0 bases and J 1 base, with 15 bases left between them. CDR1 and CDR2 (germline): LGHNA, YNFKEQ. This chain's CDR3 is CASSQDLGLATNTEAFF. The CDR3 nucleotides are TGTGCCAGCAGCCAAGATTTGGGACTGGCCACGAACACTGAAGCTTTCTTT.